The present T cell receptor (beta chain) was sequenced within a study of blood T cell repertoires in COVID-19 (dated by TCRdb to 2018 to 2021). Broadly, across the study: Collaborator samples came from the United States, Italy and Spain and covered acute and convalescent phases of COVID-19. The material from the prospective study consisted of cDNA or gDNA derived from T cells, B-cell-depleted T cells, or PBMCs. The dataset comprised deeply sampled blood TCRbeta repertoires from subjects exposed to, actively infected with, or recovered from COVID-19. The repertoires were released in a freely available public database intended as a resource for research on the immune response to SARS-CoV-2. Samples were obtained from the ongoing ImmuneRACE study (first 160 participants) and from 1,200 or so subjects provided by 6 global collaborators. Nearly every sample came with metadata listing a de-identified subject ID, COVID-19 status, age in years and sex. Where available, HLA class I and class II types were taken from metadata supplied by the sample provider and were not determined by assay-based typing. The investigation overall reported the following: The quantity of clinical and demographic metadata differed by source and by participant and was supplied without curation.

Samples from volunteer blood donors who had recovered from COVID-19 were contributed by a second Seattle source. Whole blood was collected in K2EDTA tubes by collaborating institutions according to the institutions' own protocols. For TCRbeta analysis, collaborator samples were shipped as frozen whole blood, as isolated PBMCs, or as DNA extracted from either sample type. As regards this clone: Its binding antigen is unknown. No base qualities exist here, and no much larger clone lies one base off it.

TCRbeta CDR3 regions were amplified from genomic DNA by means of the immunoSEQ Assay, a bias-controlled multiplex PCR. In the source study's methods: The number of nucleated cells in each sample was estimated by amplification of reference gene primers within the assay. To quantify the absolute abundance of each unique TCRbeta CDR3 rearrangement, sequence reads were collapsed and filtered. Productive Simpson clonality was computed per sample as the square root of Simpson's diversity index over productive rearrangements. In its TCRdb copy, this immuneACCESS table keeps in-frame sequences only and misses some clones. Where compared with another copy, unresolved V genes explain less than half of these, and the others have no known cause. V and J calls and clone size are copied from that table; D and trimming were computed from the DNA. This sample comprises hundreds of thousands of clones, 75% to 90% of them detected only once. The ten largest account for about 1.6% of the sample.

The sequencing input was peripheral blood. This TCR was sampled from a woman aged 35 to 49 who had recovered from COVID-19.

The base sequence is TGTGCCAGCTCGGAGACAGGGATCGTTGAAAAACTGTTTTTT. The resulting protein is CASSETGIVEKLFF. The chain was built from TRBV18 and TRBJ1-4, and 7 junction bases match TRBD1. V ends up 6 bases short and J 7 bases short, with an unmatched junction base count of 8. CDR1 KGHSH and CDR2 LQKENI were looked up in the germline V gene. Counted from cysteine to phenylalanine, this CDR3 has 14 amino acids. Just the 42-base CDR3 DNA is kept, in frame starting at base 1. The full variable domain, completed from the reference TRBV18 and TRBJ1-4 proteins outside the CDR3, reads NAGVMQNPRHLVRRRGQEARLRCSPMKGHSHVYWYRQLPEEGLKFMVYLQKENIIDESGMPKERFSAEFPKEGPSILRIQQVVRGDSAAYFCASSETGIVEKLFFGSGTQLSVL.